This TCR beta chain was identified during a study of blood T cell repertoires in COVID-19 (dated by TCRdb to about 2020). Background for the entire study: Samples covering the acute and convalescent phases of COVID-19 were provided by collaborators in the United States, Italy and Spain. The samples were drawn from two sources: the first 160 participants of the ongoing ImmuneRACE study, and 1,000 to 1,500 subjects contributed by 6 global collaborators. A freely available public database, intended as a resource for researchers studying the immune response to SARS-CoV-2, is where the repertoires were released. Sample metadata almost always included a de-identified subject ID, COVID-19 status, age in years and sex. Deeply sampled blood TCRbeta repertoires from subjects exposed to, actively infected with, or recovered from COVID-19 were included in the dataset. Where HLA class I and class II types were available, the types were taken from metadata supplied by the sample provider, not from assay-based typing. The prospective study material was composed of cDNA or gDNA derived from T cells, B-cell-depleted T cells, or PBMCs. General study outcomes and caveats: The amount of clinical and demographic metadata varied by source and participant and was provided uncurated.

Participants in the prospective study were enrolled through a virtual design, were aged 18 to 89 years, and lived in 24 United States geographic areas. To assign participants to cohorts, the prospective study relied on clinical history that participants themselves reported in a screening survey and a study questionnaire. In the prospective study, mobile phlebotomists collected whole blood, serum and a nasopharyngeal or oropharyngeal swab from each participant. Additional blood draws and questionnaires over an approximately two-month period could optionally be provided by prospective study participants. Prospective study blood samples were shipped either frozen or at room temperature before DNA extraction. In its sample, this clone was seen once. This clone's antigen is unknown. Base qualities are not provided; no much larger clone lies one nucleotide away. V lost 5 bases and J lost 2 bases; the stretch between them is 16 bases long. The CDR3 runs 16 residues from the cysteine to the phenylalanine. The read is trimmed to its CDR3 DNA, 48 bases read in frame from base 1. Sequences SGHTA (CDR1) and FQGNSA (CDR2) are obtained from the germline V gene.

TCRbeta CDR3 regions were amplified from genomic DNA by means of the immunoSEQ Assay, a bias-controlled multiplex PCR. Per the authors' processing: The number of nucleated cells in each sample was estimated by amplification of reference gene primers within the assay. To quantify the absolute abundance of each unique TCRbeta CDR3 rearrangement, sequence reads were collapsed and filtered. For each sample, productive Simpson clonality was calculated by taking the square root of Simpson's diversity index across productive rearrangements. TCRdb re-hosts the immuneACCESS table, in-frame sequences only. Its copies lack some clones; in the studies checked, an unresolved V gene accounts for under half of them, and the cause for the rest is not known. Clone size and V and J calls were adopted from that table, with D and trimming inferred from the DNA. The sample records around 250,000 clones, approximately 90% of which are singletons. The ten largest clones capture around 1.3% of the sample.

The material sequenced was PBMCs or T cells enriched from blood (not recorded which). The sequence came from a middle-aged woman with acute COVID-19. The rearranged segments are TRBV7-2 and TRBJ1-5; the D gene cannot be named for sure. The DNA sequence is TGTGCCAGCAGCCCTGAGGGCCGCCGGGGCAATCAGCCCCAGCATTTT. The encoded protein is CASSPEGRRGNQPQHF.